These 7 T cell receptor beta chains share one sample of origin, sequenced in a study of CD8 T cells in Susac syndrome. With random hexamers, about 0.45 to 1 ug RNA was reverse transcribed. A single record per CDR3 protein comes from TCRdb applying MiXCR to the immunoSEQ multiplex PCR reads. The sample lists roughly 200,000 distinct CDR3 sequences; 95% were seen once. The source material was CD4+ T cells from PBMCs. The receptors shown here come from a human donor in good health.

This clonotype was seen a single time. This chain joins TRBV3-1 and TRBJ2-7, with D perhaps matching TRBD2 (5 bases). The CDR3 length is 14 residues. Looked up from germline, CDR1 is LGHDT and CDR2 is YNNKEL (reference sequence). The V end was cut by 1 base, the J end by 4 bases, with 11 bases between. For the CDR3, the DNA is TGTGCCAGCAGCCAAGGGACCCGGGGATACGAGCAGTACGTC. Its translation is CASSQGTRGYEQYV.

The V and J genes are TRBV12-3 or TRBV12-4 and TRBJ1-1, with a weak D call TRBD1 (5 bases). CDR3 length: 18 amino acids. V was shortened by 6 bases and J by 0 bases, with 23 bases between the two germline ends. The CDR3 DNA is TGTGCCAGCAGCCCCCCATCCCAAGGGGCCCTGTTGAACACTGAAGCTTTCTTT. It is translated as CASSPPSQGALLNTEAFF.

This clonotype showed up just once. The V gene is TRBV27, the J gene TRBJ2-7, with 7 bases fitting TRBD1. CDR3 length: 14 amino acids. Trimming at V came to 6 bases and at J to 3 bases, leaving 8 bases not matched to a gene. Germline values: CDR1 MNHEY, CDR2 SMNVEV (reference sequence). The CDR3 DNA sequence: TGTGCCAGCAGCCCCGGACAGGCCCACTACGAGCAGTACTTC. Translated: CASSPGQAHYEQYF.

The rearrangement uses TRBV19 and TRBJ1-1, with D possibly matching TRBD1 (5 bases). Germline lookup yields CDR1 LNHDA and CDR2 SQIVND (reference sequence). This CDR3 contains 12 residues. V lost 5 bases, J lost 8 bases, and 12 bases lay in between. CDR3 protein: CASSFETAEAFF. The CDR3 bases are TGTGCCAGTAGTTTTGAGACAGCAGAAGCTTTCTTT. Looking up the rest from reference TRBV19 and TRBJ1-1 gives the full variable domain: DGGITQSPKYLFRKEGQNVTLSCEQNLNHDAMYWYRQDPGQGLRLIYYSQIVNDFQKGDIAEGYSVSREKKESFPLTVTSAQKNPTAFYLCASSFETAEAFFGQGTRLTVV.

This clonotype has just one count. This sequence joins TRBV20-1 and TRBJ1-2; 9 bases are shared with TRBD1. From germline, CDR1 is DFQATT and CDR2 SNEGSKA (reference sequence). The junction had 8 bases not matched to a gene; V was cut back by 6 bases and J by 3 bases. This CDR3 contains 14 residues. CDR3 nucleotides: TGCAGTGCCCCCCGGGACAGGGAGCACTATGGCTACACCTTC. Its translation is CSAPRDREHYGYTF.

The V gene is TRBV12-3 or TRBV12-4, the J gene TRBJ1-1; D uncertain. Between the trimmed V and J ends, which lost 3 bases and 2 bases, there was a span of 7 bases. CDR3 length: 13 amino acids. DNA for the CDR3: TGTGCCAGCAGTTTTAGGATTAACACTGAAGCTTTCTTT. Translating gives CASSFRINTEAFF.

The chain recombines TRBV12-3 or TRBV12-4 with TRBJ2-5; D gene unclear. CDR3 size: 12 residues. Trimming removed 3 bases at V and 5 bases at J, with 7 bases between. The CDR3 DNA is TGTGCCAGCAGTTTGTTTGTGGAGACCCAGTACTTC. This encodes CASSLFVETQYF.